The 27 T cell receptor beta chains below all came from one sample that was sequenced in a study of shared clonotypes between healthy human individuals. Data came from immunoSEQ multiplex PCR; TCRdb stores just in-frame clones and leaves some out. The data contain about 1 million clones, around 75% of them singletons. What was sequenced was memory CD4+ T cells sorted from blood. The sample's subset: CD45RA-negative fraction. The receptors were gathered from a young man in good health.

The J gene is TRBJ2-2, the V gene TRBV10-3; possible D gene TRBD1, 6 bases. The V gene's germline CDR1 is ENHRY and CDR2 SYGVKD. Deletions cut 2 bases from V and 2 bases from J, with 9 bases between. The length of the CDR3 is 15 residues. Here the CDR3 reads CAISEGGLNTGELFF. As DNA, the CDR3 is TGTGCCATCAGTGAGGGGGGCCTTAACACCGGGGAGCTGTTTTTT.

V and J are TRBV6-6 and TRBJ2-1; maybe TRBD1 (5 bases). The germline V gene has CDR1 MNHNY and CDR2 SVGAGI (reference sequence). This CDR3 spans 13 amino acids. Trimming left V 6 bases short and J 7 bases short, with 13 bases between. This CDR3 reads CASRDSSPNEQFF. The CDR3, as DNA: TGTGCCAGCAGAGACAGTTCGCCAAATGAGCAGTTCTTC.

The CDR3 protein is CASTELAGGYTGELFF. The CDR3 coding sequence is TGCGCCAGCACCGAACTAGCGGGAGGGTACACCGGGGAGCTGTTTTTT. The V and J genes are TRBV5-1 and TRBJ2-2; TRBD2 aligns across 13 bases. The V and J ends lost 6 bases and 3 bases, in that order; junction bases with no gene match: 5. The germline V gene has CDR1 SGHRS and CDR2 YFSETQ. The CDR3 has 16 amino acids.

The chain joins TRBV18 to TRBJ1-2, with unresolved D. The CDR3 has 18 residues. Germline V gives CDR1 KGHSH, CDR2 LQKENI. The ends were cut back, 4 bases at V and 2 bases at J, with 23 bases in the middle. The CDR3 sequence is CASSRRPPDGALNYGYTF. CDR3 nucleotides: TGTGCCAGCTCACGCCGTCCTCCGGACGGTGCTTTGAACTATGGCTACACCTTC.

The chain combines TRBV2 with TRBJ2-7, with 8 bases identical to TRBD2. CDR1 and CDR2 from the germline V gene are SNHLY and FYNNEI. The V segment lost 2 bases and the J segment 5 bases; nucleotides outside the gene matches: 11. This CDR3 spans 16 amino acids. In DNA form, the CDR3 reads TGTGCCAGCAGTGAAAACACCGGGACTAGGTTTCACGAGCAGTACTTC. This encodes CASSENTGTRFHEQYF.

The rearrangement joins TRBV18 to TRBJ2-5; D assignment may be TRBD1 or TRBD2 (6 bases each). Germline CDR1 KGHSH, CDR2 LQKENI. Trimming removed 4 bases at V and 4 bases at J, with 19 bases between. The CDR3 runs to 16 residues. The CDR3 spells CASSLNLVQGGETQYF. The CDR3 DNA reads as TGTGCCAGCTCACTGAATTTAGTACAGGGAGGAGAGACCCAGTACTTC. Using reference TRBV18 and TRBJ2-5 for the parts outside the CDR3, the full variable domain is NAGVMQNPRHLVRRRGQEARLRCSPMKGHSHVYWYRQLPEEGLKFMVYLQKENIIDESGMPKERFSAEFPKEGPSILRIQQVVRGDSAAYFCASSLNLVQGGETQYFGPGTRLLVL.

The chain recombines TRBV14 with TRBJ1-2, with D possibly matching TRBD1 (5 bases). Germline CDR1 SGHDN, CDR2 FVKESK. The CDR3 is 15 amino acids. V was clipped by 2 bases and J by 7 bases, with 17 bases between them. The CDR3 here is CASSQQMGDRSGYTF. For the CDR3, the DNA is TGTGCCAGCAGCCAACAAATGGGGGATAGAAGTGGCTACACCTTC.

The gene calls are TRBV28 and TRBJ2-7; 8 bases agree with TRBD1. J was trimmed by 6 bases and V by 5 bases; bases with no gene match: 9. Germline CDR1 reads MDHEN; CDR2 reads SYDVKM. This CDR3 is built from 14 residues. For the CDR3, the DNA is TGTGCCAGCAGTCAAGGACAGGGCGGCGGCGAGCAGTACTTC. Translated, it gives CASSQGQGGGEQYF.

The V and J genes are TRBV19 and TRBJ1-6; D not certain. Germline V gene lookup returns CDR1 LNHDA and CDR2 SQIVND (reference sequence). CDR3 length: 13 amino acids. V lost 6 bases and J 5 bases, leaving 8 bases between the germline ends. For the CDR3, the DNA is TGTGCCAGTAGCCTCCGAGATAATTCACCCCTCCACTTT. Amino acid sequence: CASSLRDNSPLHF.

V and J are TRBV5-1 and TRBJ2-1, with TRBD2 matching 12 bases. This CDR3 is built from 16 residues. Germline trimming cut 4 bases from V and 7 bases from J; bases unmatched to any gene: 9. Germline lookup yields CDR1 SGHRS and CDR2 YFSETQ. The CDR3 region has the DNA TGCGCCAGCAGCCTCCAACCTACTAGCGGGGGGAATGAGCAGTTCTTC. Residues: CASSLQPTSGGNEQFF.

V and J are TRBV5-1 and TRBJ2-3; 8 nucleotides agree with TRBD1. CDR3 length: 14 residues. Germline values: CDR1 SGHRS, CDR2 YFSETQ. Trimming took 8 bases from V and 2 from J; bases not matched to a gene: 7. The CDR3 DNA reads as TGCGCCAGGGGGACAGGTGGTTCCACAGATACGCAGTATTTT. Its translation: CARGTGGSTDTQYF.

The chain is built from TRBV6-1 and TRBJ1-1; possible D gene TRBD1, 5 bases. Trimming shortened V by 7 bases and J by 9 bases, and 21 bases separated the two germline ends. The CDR3 length is 14 residues. Germline CDR1 and CDR2: MNHNS and SASEGT. The CDR3 sequence: CASILSGALIKAFF. Here the CDR3 DNA reads TGTGCCAGCATCCTCAGCGGGGCCTTGATAAAAGCTTTCTTT.

This clone has just a few counts. CDR3 loop: CASSRGGRTDTQYF. DNA for the CDR3: TGTGCCAGCAGCAGGGGGGGGCGCACAGATACGCAGTATTTT. The rearrangement uses TRBV6-5 and TRBJ2-3, with D possibly being TRBD1 or TRBD2 (7 bases each). V lost 6 bases and J lost 1, with 11 bases in between. The CDR3 runs to 14 residues. Germline CDR1 is MNHEY and CDR2 is SVGAGI.

Many counts were recorded for this clone. The V and J genes are TRBV18 and TRBJ1-4, with unresolved D. The length of the CDR3 is 15 residues. V lost 3 bases and J lost 3, with 11 bases in between. Looked up from germline, CDR1 is KGHSH and CDR2 is LQKENI. The chain's CDR3 is CASSPFRRSNEKLFF. The CDR3 DNA is TGTGCCAGCTCACCCTTTCGACGGTCTAATGAAAAACTGTTTTTT. Looking up the rest from reference TRBV18 and TRBJ1-4 gives the full variable domain: NAGVMQNPRHLVRRRGQEARLRCSPMKGHSHVYWYRQLPEEGLKFMVYLQKENIIDESGMPKERFSAEFPKEGPSILRIQQVVRGDSAAYFCASSPFRRSNEKLFFGSGTQLSVL.

This chain connects TRBV11-2 to TRBJ1-3; D gene unclear. Trimming pared 6 bases from V and 2 bases from J, leaving 5 bases between. This CDR3 contains 12 residues. CDR1 is SGHAT, CDR2 FQNNGV, per germline. CDR3 residues: CASRDAGNTIYF. The CDR3 bases are TGTGCCAGCAGAGACGCTGGAAACACCATATATTTT.

This clone was detected only a few times. The rearrangement links TRBV9 to TRBJ1-4; possible D gene TRBD1, 5 bases. This CDR3 contains 15 residues. V lost 1 base and J lost 8, with 15 bases in between. CDR1 SGDLS and CDR2 YYNGEE come from the germline V gene. The CDR3 DNA follows: TGTGCCAGCAGCGTACGCGGGGCCGGCCGAGAAAAACTGTTTTTT. This sequence encodes CASSVRGAGREKLFF. Drawing the rest from reference TRBV9 and TRBJ1-4, the complete variable domain is DSGVTQTPKHLITATGQRVTLRCSPRSGDLSVYWYQQSLDQGLQFLIQYYNGEERAKGNILERFSAQQFPDLHSELNLSSLELGDSALYFCASSVRGAGREKLFFGSGTQLSVL.

Comment on this clone: The identical CDR3 is also encoded by other nucleotide sequences in the sample. CDR3: CASSGTSGTDTQYF. The CDR3 nucleotides are TGTGCCAGCAGTGGGACTAGCGGCACAGATACGCAGTATTTT. V usage is TRBV2 and J usage is TRBJ2-3; the match to TRBD2 covers 9 bases. There are 14 residues in the CDR3. Germline V gene lookup returns CDR1 SNHLY and CDR2 FYNNEI. Trimming at V came to 4 bases and at J to 1 base, leaving 0 bases not matched to a gene.

Ten or more counts support this clone. V is TRBV7-8 and J is TRBJ1-6, with 7 positions matching TRBD1. Germline V gene lookup returns CDR1 SGHVS and CDR2 FQNEAQ. The CDR3 extends over 13 amino acids. The V segment lost 8 bases and the J segment 10 bases; nucleotides outside the gene matches: 8. The CDR3 loop is CASSDRVESPLHF. CDR3 nucleotides: TGTGCCAGCTCTGACAGGGTTGAATCACCCCTCCACTTT.

The chain combines TRBV19 with TRBJ1-5, with D possibly being TRBD1 (6 bases). The CDR3 is made up of 15 amino acids. Trimming took 1 base from V and 6 from J, leaving 13 bases between them. CDR1 is LNHDA, CDR2 SQIVND, per germline (reference sequence). The DNA for the CDR3 is TGTGCCAGTAGTATAGGACAGGTTGGTACTCAGCCCCAGCATTTT. Translating it yields CASSIGQVGTQPQHF.

This clone was counted a single time. V gene TRBV2 combines with J gene TRBJ2-3; the D call may be TRBD1 or TRBD2 (5 bases each). This CDR3 has 15 amino acids. V lost 8 bases and J 5 bases, leaving 20 bases between the germline ends. From germline, CDR1 is SNHLY and CDR2 FYNNEI. For the CDR3, the DNA is TGTGCCAGCCGAACAACCGGGACCCCGGGAGATACGCAGTATTTT. As protein: CASRTTGTPGDTQYF.

The V gene is TRBV6-1, the J gene TRBJ2-3; TRBD2 agrees at 8 bases. Trimming cost V 7 bases and J 4 bases; bases outside gene matches: 7. The CDR3 runs 14 residues. Germline V gene lookup returns CDR1 MNHNS and CDR2 SASEGT. CDR3 protein: CASIPGLGSDTQYF. The CDR3 nucleotides read TGTGCCAGCATTCCGGGACTAGGATCAGATACGCAGTATTTT.

The chain is built from TRBV7-2 and TRBJ2-7; TRBD2 aligns across 9 bases. The CDR3 has 16 residues. V was clipped by 1 base and J by 4 bases; unmatched bases: 8. Germline loops: CDR1 SGHTA, CDR2 FQGNSA. The CDR3 nucleotides are TGTGCCAGCAGCTTAGTGGGCGGGAGGGTACCGTACGAGCAGTACTTC. It encodes CASSLVGGRVPYEQYF.

The V and J genes are TRBV6-4 and TRBJ1-6; possibly TRBD1 for D (6 bases). V shed 4 bases and J shed 6 bases, with 13 bases lying between them. CDR1 is MRHNA, CDR2 SNTAGT, per germline. The CDR3 is 15 amino acids. The CDR3 protein is CASSVTDSANSPLHF. The CDR3 DNA is TGTGCCAGCAGTGTCACGGACAGCGCTAATTCACCCCTCCACTTT.

The table lists this clone with many counts. This chain links TRBV2 with TRBJ2-1; 8 nucleotides match TRBD2. The V gene's germline CDR1 is SNHLY and CDR2 FYNNEI. Unmatched junction bases numbered 16, after V lost 2 bases and J lost 1 base. CDR3 size: 20 residues. In DNA form, the CDR3 reads TGTGCCAGCAGTGAAATTCCCTCTTTGGGAGCGGGGGAATCCTACAATGAGCAGTTCTTC. Translating it yields CASSEIPSLGAGESYNEQFF.

DNA of the CDR3: TGTGCCATCAGTGGGACTAGCGGGAGTGACACCGGGGAGCTGTTTTTT. Its translation: CAISGTSGSDTGELFF. The chain recombines TRBV10-3 with TRBJ2-2; 13 positions match TRBD2. Looked up from germline, CDR1 is ENHRY and CDR2 is SYGVKD. The V segment lost 4 bases and the J segment 3 bases; nucleotides outside the gene matches: 2. CDR3 length: 16 amino acids.

The chain couples TRBV2 to TRBJ1-1; D might be TRBD1 (6 bases). CDR3 length equals 11 residues. CDR1 SNHLY and CDR2 FYNNEI come from the germline V gene. Trimming removed 8 bases from V and 5 bases from J, with 9 bases in between. CDR3 protein: CASDQGTEAFF. The CDR3 nucleotides read TGTGCCAGCGATCAGGGGACTGAAGCTTTCTTT.

This chain links TRBV2 with TRBJ2-1; no firm D call. The germline CDR1 and CDR2 sequences are SNHLY and FYNNEI. The CDR3 is 13 amino acids. Trimming removed 6 bases from V and 0 bases from J, with 6 bases in between. CDR3: CASRWNSYNEQFF. DNA of the CDR3: TGTGCCAGCAGGTGGAACTCCTACAATGAGCAGTTCTTC.